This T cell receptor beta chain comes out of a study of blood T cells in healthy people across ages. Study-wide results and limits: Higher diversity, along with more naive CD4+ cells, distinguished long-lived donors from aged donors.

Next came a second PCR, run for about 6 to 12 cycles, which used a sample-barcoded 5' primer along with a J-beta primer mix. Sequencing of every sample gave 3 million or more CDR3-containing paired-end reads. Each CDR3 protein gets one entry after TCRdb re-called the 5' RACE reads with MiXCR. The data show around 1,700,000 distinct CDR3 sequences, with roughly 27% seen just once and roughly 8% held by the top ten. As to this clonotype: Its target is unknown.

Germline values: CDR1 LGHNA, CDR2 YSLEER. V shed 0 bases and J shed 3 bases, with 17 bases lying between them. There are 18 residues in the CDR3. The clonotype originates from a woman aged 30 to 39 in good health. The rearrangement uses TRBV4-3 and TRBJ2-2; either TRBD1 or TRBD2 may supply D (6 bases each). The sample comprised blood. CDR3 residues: CASSQEWFGGRDTGELFF. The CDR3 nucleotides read TGCGCCAGCAGCCAAGAATGGTTTGGGGGGCGCGACACCGGGGAGCTGTTTTTT.